Sequencing of this TCR beta chain was carried out in a study of identical twins. Study-level points and caveats: Twins shared out-of-frame alpha sequences with excess low generation probability.

V lost 1 base and J 4 bases, leaving 5 bases between the germline ends. Germline CDR1 is PRHDT and CDR2 is FYEKMQ (reference sequence). This CDR3 region has 12 residues. The sample holds a few counts of this clonotype. Its cognate antigen is unknown. Using its own MiXCR run on the 5' RACE reads, TCRdb lists one record per CDR3 protein. The sample records about 530,000 distinct CDR3 sequences, about 22% being singletons. These data were also reused for a study on yellow fever vaccine responses in identical twins. That work contributes: It has been reported that, in twins, the vaccine T cell response seemed partly convergent and partly personalized.

Sequenced: CD4+ T cells sorted from blood. This clonotype originated in a woman between 18 and 29 years old in good health. This chain uses TRBV13 with TRBJ2-7; D remains ambiguous. The CDR3 nucleotides are TGTGCCAGCAGCTTAGAAAGATACGAGCAGTACTTC. Its translation: CASSLERYEQYF.